This T cell receptor (beta chain) was captured by sequencing in a study of blood T cells in healthy people across ages (dated by TCRdb to about 2015). About the study as a whole: Template switching captured roughly one uniquely barcoded TCR beta cDNA molecule per two T cells in model experiments. To track age-related changes in TCR beta repertoire diversity, the study relied on deep sequencing normalized with unique cDNA molecular identifiers. Donors were grouped into four age groups: young (average approximately 15 years), middle-aged (39), aged (around 60) and long-lived (82). To avoid experimental bias, donors of different ages were spread randomly across the sequencing lanes. The study analyzed two additional independent replicas of 1 million unique cDNA reads from the same blood draw for two donors, one aged 18 to 30 and one aged 80 or older. What the research found in general, with its limitations: The CMV infection status of donors was not known, potentially confounding age-related changes in expanded clonotypes. Observed TCR beta diversity per million T cells fell roughly linearly with age, and a significant reduction was already apparent by age around 40. Compared with the aged group, the long-lived group had more naive CD4+ T cells, fewer expanded clones and increased TCR diversity, a pattern suggesting age selection. Estimates of total diversity from one million sequenced T cells were regarded as lower bounds and underestimates. Because profiling used bulk unsorted PBMCs, naive and antigen-experienced compartments could not be compared conclusively. The percentage of naive T cells measured by flow cytometry correlated strongly with observed TCR beta diversity.

Worth noting for this clonotype: It lacks a known antigen. Base qualities are not recorded, but no much larger clone differs from it by a single base.

The roughly 37 donors, aged about 6 to 100 years, were systemically healthy Caucasian individuals from Russia. Each donor gave 8 to 10 milliliters of peripheral blood, collected into EDTA-treated Vacutainer tubes. Ficoll-Paque density-gradient centrifugation was used to isolate PBMCs, with at least 7 million per sample. Total RNA was extracted from PBMCs with Trizol reagent, with at least 5 micrograms obtained per sample. Naive CD45RAhigh/CD27high T cell percentages were measured by flow cytometry on a PBMC aliquot from every donor. The library was generated by 5' RACE. The sequencer listed for this sample is Illumina HiSeq 2500. The second PCR ran for roughly 7 to 11 cycles and used a J-beta primer mix along with a sample-barcoded 5' primer. A template-switch 5' adaptor carrying 12 random nucleotides introduced a unique molecular identifier onto each TCR beta cDNA molecule. Each sample yielded at least 3 million CDR3-containing paired-end reads. First-strand cDNA synthesis was performed from all RNA using the Mint cDNA synthesis kit, with priming by a TRBC-specific oligonucleotide. Following uracil-DNA glycosylase treatment, a first 18-cycle PCR with universal primers M1SS and BC2_uni_R was performed on all cDNA. The study's processing was this. For normalization, 1 million high-quality reads, each with a distinct molecular identifier, were randomly selected from each sample. Instead of being binned into consensus sequences, reads with shared molecular identifiers were discarded. CDR3 identification, clonotype clustering and error correction used MiTCR with a Q25 quality threshold and the strictest error-elimination algorithm. Lower-bound total TCR beta diversity was estimated with a nonparametric unseen species model using Euler transformation. TCRdb trimmed public reads at Q25 via fastp, called clones via MiXCR and kept in-frame beta chains. Every entry covers one CDR3 protein and lists the most common genes and DNA from its rows. Clone size and V and J calls follow TCRdb, not the original study. This sample lists approximately 900,000 distinct CDR3 sequences; 48% were detected once. In total, the top ten clones hold under 15% of the sample.

This sequence was found in a man younger than 40 in good health. Sequencing was done on a sample of blood.

The encoded CDR3 is CASSPPTSGGAYEQYF. The bases are TGTGCCAGCTCACCACCGACTAGCGGGGGGGCCTACGAGCAGTACTTC. The rearranged segments are TRBV18 and TRBJ2-4, and 14 junctional nucleotides match TRBD2. The J call may be mistaken, given a closer DNA end match to TRBJ2-7. Via the germline V gene, CDR1 is KGHSH and CDR2 LQKENI. The CDR3 numbers 16 residues from cysteine through phenylalanine. Only the CDR3 DNA stays, 48 bases, in frame from base 1.